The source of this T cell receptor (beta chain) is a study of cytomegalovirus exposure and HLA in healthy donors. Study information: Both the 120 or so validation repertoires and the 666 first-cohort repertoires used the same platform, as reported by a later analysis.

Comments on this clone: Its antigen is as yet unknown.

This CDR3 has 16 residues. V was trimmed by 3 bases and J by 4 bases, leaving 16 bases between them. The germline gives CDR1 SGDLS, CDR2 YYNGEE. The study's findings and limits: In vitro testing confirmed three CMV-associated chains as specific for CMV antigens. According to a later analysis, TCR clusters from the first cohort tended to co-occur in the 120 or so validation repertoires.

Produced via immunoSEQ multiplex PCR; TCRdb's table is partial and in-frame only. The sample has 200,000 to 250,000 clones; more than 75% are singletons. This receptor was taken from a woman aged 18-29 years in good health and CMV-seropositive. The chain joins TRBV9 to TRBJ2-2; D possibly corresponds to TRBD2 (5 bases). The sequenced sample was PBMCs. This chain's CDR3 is CASSAHGYGGTGELFF. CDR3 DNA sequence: TGTGCCAGCAGCGCGCATGGATATGGAGGCACCGGGGAGCTGTTTTTT.